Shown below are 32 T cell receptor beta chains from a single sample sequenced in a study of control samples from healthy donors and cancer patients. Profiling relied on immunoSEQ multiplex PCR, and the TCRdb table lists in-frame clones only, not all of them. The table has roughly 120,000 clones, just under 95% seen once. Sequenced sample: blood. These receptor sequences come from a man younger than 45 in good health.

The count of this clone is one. CDR3 sequence: CASSSGTGSYNEQFF. CDR3 nucleotide sequence: TGTGCCAGCAGTTCCGGGACAGGTTCCTACAATGAGCAGTTCTTC. V and J are TRBV27 and TRBJ2-1; TRBD1 matches 8 bases. The length of the CDR3 is 15 residues. Germline V gene sequence: CDR1 MNHEY, CDR2 SMNVEV (reference sequence). The trim removed 4 bases at V and 1 base at J, leaving 3 bases unmatched.

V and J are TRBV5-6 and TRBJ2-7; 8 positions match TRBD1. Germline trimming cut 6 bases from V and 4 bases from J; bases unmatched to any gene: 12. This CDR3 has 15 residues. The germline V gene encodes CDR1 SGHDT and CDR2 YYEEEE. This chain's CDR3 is CASTTGPGQAYEQYF. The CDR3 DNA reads TGTGCCAGCACCACTGGGCCGGGACAGGCTTACGAGCAGTACTTC.

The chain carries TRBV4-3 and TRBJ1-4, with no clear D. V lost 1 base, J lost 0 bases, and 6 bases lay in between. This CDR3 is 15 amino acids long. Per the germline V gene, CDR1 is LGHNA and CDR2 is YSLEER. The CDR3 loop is CASSQAPATNEKLFF. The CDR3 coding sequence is TGCGCCAGCAGCCAAGCACCAGCAACTAATGAAAAACTGTTTTTT.

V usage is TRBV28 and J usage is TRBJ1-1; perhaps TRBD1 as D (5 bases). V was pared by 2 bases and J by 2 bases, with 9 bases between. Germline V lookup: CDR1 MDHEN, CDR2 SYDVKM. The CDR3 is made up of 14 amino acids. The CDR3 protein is CASSLGGINTEAFF. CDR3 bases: TGTGCCAGCAGTTTAGGGGGGATAAACACTGAAGCTTTCTTT.

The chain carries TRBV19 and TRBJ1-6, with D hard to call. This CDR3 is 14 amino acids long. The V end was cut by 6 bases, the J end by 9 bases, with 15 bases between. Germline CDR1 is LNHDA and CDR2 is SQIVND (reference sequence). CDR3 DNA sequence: TGTGCCAGTAGACTCCCCGTCGCGGGTTCACCCCTCCACTTT. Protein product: CASRLPVAGSPLHF.

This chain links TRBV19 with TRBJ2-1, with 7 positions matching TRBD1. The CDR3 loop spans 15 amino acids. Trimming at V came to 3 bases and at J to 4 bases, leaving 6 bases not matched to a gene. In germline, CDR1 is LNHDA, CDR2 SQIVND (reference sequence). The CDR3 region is CASSIQGETYNEQFF. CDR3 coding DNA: TGTGCCAGTAGTATTCAGGGGGAAACATACAATGAGCAGTTCTTC.

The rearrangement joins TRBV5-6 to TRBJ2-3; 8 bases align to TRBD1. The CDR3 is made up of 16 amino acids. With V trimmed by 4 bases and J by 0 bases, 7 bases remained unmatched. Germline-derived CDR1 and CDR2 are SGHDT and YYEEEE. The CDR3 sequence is CASSHWTGRSTDTQYF. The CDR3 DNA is TGTGCCAGCAGCCACTGGACAGGGAGGAGCACAGATACGCAGTATTTT.

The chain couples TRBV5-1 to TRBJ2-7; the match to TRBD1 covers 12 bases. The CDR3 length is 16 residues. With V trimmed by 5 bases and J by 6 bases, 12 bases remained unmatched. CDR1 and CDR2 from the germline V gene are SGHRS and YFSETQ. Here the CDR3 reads CASSPVGTGGQAEQYF. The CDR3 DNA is TGCGCCAGCAGTCCTGTTGGGACAGGGGGCCAGGCCGAGCAGTACTTC. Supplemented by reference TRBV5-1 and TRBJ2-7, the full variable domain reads KAGVTQTPRYLIKTRGQQVTLSCSPISGHRSVSWYQQTPGQGLQFLFEYFSETQRNKGNFPGRFSGRQFSNSRSEMNVSTLELGDSALYLCASSPVGTGGQAEQYFGPGTRLTVT.

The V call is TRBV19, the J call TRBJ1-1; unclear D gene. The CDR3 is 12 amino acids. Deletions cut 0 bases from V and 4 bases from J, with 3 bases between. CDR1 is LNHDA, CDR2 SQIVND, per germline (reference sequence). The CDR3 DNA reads TGTGCCAGTAGTATAGAGGGCACTGAAGCTTTCTTT. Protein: CASSIEGTEAFF.

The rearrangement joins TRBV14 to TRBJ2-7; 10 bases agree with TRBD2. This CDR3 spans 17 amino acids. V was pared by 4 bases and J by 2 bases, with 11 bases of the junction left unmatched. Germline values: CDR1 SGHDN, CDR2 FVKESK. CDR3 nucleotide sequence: TGTGCCAGCAGCCCACTACTAAGCGGGGGGGCTCCCTACGAGCAGTACTTC. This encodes CASSPLLSGGAPYEQYF.

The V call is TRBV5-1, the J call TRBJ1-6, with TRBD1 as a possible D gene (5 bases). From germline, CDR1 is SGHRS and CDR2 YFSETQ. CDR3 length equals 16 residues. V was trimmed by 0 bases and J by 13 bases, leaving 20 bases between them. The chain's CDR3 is CASSLDAPGAGSPLHF. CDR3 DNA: TGCGCCAGCAGCTTGGATGCCCCTGGGGCAGGGTCTCCCCTCCACTTT.

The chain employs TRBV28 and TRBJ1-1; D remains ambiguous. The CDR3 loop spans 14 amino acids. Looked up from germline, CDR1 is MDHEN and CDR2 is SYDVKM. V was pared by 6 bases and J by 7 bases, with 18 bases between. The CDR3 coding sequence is TGTGCCAGCAGATCAGTTTGGGCCGCTTTTGAAGCTTTCTTT. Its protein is CASRSVWAAFEAFF.

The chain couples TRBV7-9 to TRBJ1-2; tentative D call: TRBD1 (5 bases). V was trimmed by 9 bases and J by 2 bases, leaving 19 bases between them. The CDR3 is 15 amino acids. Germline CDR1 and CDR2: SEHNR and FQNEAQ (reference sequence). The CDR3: CASGVGGAGNYGYTF. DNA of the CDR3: TGTGCCAGTGGGGTGGGAGGGGCAGGCAACTATGGCTACACCTTC.

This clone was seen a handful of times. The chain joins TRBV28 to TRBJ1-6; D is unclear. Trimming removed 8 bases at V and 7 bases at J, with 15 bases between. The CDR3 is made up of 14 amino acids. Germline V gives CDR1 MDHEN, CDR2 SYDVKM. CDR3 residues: CASPKDGENSPLHF. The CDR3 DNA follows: TGTGCCAGCCCCAAAGACGGAGAGAATTCACCCCTCCACTTT.

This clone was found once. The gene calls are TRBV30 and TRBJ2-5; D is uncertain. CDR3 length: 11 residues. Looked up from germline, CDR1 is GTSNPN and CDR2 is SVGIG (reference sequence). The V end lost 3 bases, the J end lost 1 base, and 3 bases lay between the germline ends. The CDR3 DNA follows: TGTGCCTGGAGACTCCAAGAGACCCAGTACTTC. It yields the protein CAWRLQETQYF.

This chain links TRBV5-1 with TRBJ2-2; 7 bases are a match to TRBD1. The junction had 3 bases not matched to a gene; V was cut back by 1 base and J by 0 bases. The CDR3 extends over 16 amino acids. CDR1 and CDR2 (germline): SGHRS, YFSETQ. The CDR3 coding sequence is TGCGCCAGCAGCTTGCAGGGGACAGCGAACACCGGGGAGCTGTTTTTT. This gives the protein CASSLQGTANTGELFF.

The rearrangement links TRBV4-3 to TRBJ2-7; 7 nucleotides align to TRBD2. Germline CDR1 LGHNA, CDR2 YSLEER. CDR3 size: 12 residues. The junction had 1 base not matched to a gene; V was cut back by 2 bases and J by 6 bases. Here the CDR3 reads CASSQSGGEQYF. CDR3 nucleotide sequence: TGCGCCAGCAGCCAATCGGGGGGCGAGCAGTACTTC.

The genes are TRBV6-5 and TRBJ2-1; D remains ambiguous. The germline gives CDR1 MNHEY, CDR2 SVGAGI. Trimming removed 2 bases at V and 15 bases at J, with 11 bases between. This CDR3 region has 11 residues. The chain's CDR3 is CASSYNSRRFF. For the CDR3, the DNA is TGTGCCAGCAGTTACAACAGTCGACGGTTCTTC.

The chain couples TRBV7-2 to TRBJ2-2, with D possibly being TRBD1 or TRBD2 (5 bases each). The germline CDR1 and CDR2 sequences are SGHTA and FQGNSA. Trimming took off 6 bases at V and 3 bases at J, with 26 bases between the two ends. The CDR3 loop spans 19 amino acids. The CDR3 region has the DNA TGTGCCAGCAGTTTATTACCGGGACCCCACCAACTCCACACCGGGGAGCTGTTTTTT. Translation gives CASSLLPGPHQLHTGELFF.

CDR3 amino acids: CASSRIQDTQYF. CDR3 bases: TGTGCCAGCAGCCGCATACAAGATACGCAGTATTTT. The chain carries TRBV3-1 (or the pseudogene TRBV3-2) and TRBJ2-3, with D unclear. CDR1 is LGHDT, CDR2 YNNKEL, per germline (reference sequence). The CDR3 is 12 amino acids. V was cut by 4 bases and J by 5 bases, with 7 bases left in between.

The CDR3 region is CASSLTSGPYNEQFF. The CDR3 DNA follows: TGCGCCAGCAGCTTGACTAGCGGGCCCTACAATGAGCAGTTCTTC. This chain links TRBV5-1 with TRBJ2-1; 9 bases line up with TRBD2. The CDR3 contains 15 residues. V lost 1 base to trimming and J lost 2 bases; unmatched junction nucleotides: 1. The germline V gene encodes CDR1 SGHRS and CDR2 YFSETQ.

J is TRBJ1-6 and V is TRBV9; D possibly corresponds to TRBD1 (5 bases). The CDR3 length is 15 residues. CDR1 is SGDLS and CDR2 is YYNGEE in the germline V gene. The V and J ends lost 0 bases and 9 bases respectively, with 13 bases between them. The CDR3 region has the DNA TGTGCCAGCAGCGTAGGGGATGGGGGTAGTTCACCCCTCCACTTT. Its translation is CASSVGDGGSSPLHF.

Here the CDR3 DNA reads TGTGCCACCCGACCAAGCCGGGACAGGTCTCCCCATGGCTACACCTTC. This encodes CATRPSRDRSPHGYTF. The chain links TRBV24-1 to TRBJ1-2; 8 positions match TRBD1. This CDR3 contains 16 residues. Germline trimming cut 9 bases from V and 6 bases from J; bases unmatched to any gene: 17. CDR1 and CDR2 (germline): KGHDR, SFDVKD.

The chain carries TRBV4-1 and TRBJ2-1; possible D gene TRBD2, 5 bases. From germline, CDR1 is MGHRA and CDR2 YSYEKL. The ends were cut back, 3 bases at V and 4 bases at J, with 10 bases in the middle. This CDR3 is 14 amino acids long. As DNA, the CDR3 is TGCGCCAGCAGCCAGAGGGAAAATTACAATGAGCAGTTCTTC. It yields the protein CASSQRENYNEQFF.

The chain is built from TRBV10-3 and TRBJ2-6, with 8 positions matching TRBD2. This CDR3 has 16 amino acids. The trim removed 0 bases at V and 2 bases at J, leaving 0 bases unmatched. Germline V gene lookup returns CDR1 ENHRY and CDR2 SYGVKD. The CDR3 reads CAISESGGAGANVLTF. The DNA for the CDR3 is TGTGCCATCAGTGAGTCCGGGGGGGCTGGGGCCAACGTCCTGACTTTC.

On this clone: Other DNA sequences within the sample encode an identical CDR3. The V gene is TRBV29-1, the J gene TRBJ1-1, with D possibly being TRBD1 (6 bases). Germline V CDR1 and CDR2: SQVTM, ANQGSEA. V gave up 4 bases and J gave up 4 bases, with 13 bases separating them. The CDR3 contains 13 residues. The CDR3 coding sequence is TGCAGCGTTGTACAGGGTTCAAGCACTGAAGCTTTCTTT. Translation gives CSVVQGSSTEAFF.

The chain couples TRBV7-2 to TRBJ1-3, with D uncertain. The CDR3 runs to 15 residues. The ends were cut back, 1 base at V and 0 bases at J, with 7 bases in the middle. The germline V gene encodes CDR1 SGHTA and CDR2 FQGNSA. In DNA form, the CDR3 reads TGTGCCAGCAGCTTAGGGCGAGGCTCTGGAAACACCATATATTTT. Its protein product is CASSLGRGSGNTIYF.

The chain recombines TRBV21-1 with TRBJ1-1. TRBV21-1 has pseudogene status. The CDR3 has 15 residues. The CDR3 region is CASSNKDGVNTEAFF. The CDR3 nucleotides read TGTGCCAGCAGCAATAAGGACGGCGTGAACACTGAAGCTTTCTTT.

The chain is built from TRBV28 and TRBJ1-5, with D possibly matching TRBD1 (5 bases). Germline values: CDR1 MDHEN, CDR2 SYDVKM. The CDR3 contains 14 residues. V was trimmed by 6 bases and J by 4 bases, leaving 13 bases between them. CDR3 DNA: TGTGCCAGCAGGGCGGGGGTGGCAAATCAGCCCCAGCATTTT. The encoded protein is CASRAGVANQPQHF.

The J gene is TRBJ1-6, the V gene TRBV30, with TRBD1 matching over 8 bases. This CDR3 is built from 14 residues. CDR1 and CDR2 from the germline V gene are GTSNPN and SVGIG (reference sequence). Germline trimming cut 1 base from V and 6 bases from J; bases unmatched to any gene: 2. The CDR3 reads CAWSGDRGNSPLHF. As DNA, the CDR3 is TGTGCCTGGAGTGGAGACAGGGGTAATTCACCCCTCCACTTT.

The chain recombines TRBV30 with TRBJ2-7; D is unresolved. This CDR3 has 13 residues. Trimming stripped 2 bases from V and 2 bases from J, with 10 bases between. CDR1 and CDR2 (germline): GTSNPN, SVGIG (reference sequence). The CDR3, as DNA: TGTGCCTGGAGTCGAGGTATTCCCTACGAGCAGTACTTC. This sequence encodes CAWSRGIPYEQYF. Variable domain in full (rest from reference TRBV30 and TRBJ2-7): SQTIHQWPATLVQPVGSPLSLECTVEGTSNPNLYWYRQAAGRGLQLLFYSVGIGQISSEVPQNLSASRPQDRQFILSSKKLLLSDSGFYLCAWSRGIPYEQYFGPGTRLTVT.

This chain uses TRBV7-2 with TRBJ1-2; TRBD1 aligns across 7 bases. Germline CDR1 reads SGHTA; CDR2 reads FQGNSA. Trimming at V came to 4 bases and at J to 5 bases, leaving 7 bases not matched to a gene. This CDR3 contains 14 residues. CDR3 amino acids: CASSSITGEYGYTF. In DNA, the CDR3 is TGTGCCAGCAGCTCTATAACAGGGGAGTATGGCTACACCTTC.